These 31 T cell receptor beta chains were all obtained from the same sample, sequenced in a study of T cell therapy after organ transplantation. The time point is: 4-8 weeks after completion of therapy. No antigen has been assigned to these receptors. Measured with immunoSEQ multiplex PCR; TCRdb has only the in-frame clones, and not every one. Of about 3,400 clones in the sample, nearly 70% are singletons; the top ten hold roughly 40%. Sequencing was performed on CD8+ T cells from blood, taken after autologous CMV-specific T cell therapy. These receptors all stem from a human patient who had received a solid organ transplant and had CMV disease. Some T cells may be transferred from the graft donor.

This clone came up once. The gene calls are TRBV19 and TRBJ2-2; TRBD1 might be the D (5 bases). Deletions cut 6 bases from V and 1 base from J, with 9 bases between. The CDR3 runs to 14 residues. Germline lookup yields CDR1 LNHDA and CDR2 SQIVND (reference sequence). Written as DNA, the CDR3 is TGTGCCAGTAGCTCGGACAAGAACACCGGGGAGCTGTTTTTT. It translates to CASSSDKNTGELFF.

V and J are TRBV6-4 and TRBJ2-1; 8 nucleotides agree with TRBD2. This CDR3 region has 15 residues. V lost 6 bases, J lost 8 bases, and 12 bases stayed unmatched. CDR1 MRHNA and CDR2 SNTAGT come from the germline V gene. The CDR3 DNA is TGTGCCAGCAGCGTTAGCGGGGCCCCTAGCGATGAGCAGTTCTTC. It encodes CASSVSGAPSDEQFF.

This clone was counted once. The rearrangement uses TRBV10-2 and TRBJ2-1; the match to TRBD2 covers 8 bases. The V segment lost 6 bases and the J segment 0 bases; nucleotides outside the gene matches: 4. The CDR3 runs 15 residues. Germline V lookup: CDR1 WSHSY, CDR2 SAAADI. Here the CDR3 reads CASRLAESSYNEQFF. CDR3 bases: TGCGCCAGCAGACTAGCGGAAAGCTCCTACAATGAGCAGTTCTTC.

This clone showed up just once. The chain uses TRBV30 and TRBJ2-2; D is unclear. The CDR3 extends over 12 amino acids. The V gene lost 2 bases and the J gene lost 7 bases, with 8 bases spanning the gap. CDR1 and CDR2 (germline): GTSNPN, SVGIG (reference sequence). CDR3: CAWSPPIGELFF. The CDR3, as DNA: TGTGCCTGGAGTCCTCCGATCGGGGAGCTGTTTTTT. The full variable domain, rest sourced from reference TRBV30 and TRBJ2-2, is SQTIHQWPATLVQPVGSPLSLECTVEGTSNPNLYWYRQAAGRGLQLLFYSVGIGQISSEVPQNLSASRPQDRQFILSSKKLLLSDSGFYLCAWSPPIGELFFGEGSRLTVL.

The gene calls are TRBV4-3 and TRBJ2-5; TRBD2 might be the D (7 bases). The CDR3 length is 19 residues. The germline CDR1 and CDR2 sequences are LGHNA and YSLEER. With 3 bases removed from V and 0 bases from J, the gap between germline ends came to 23 bases. CDR3 DNA: TGCGCCAGCAGCCAGGATCTAGCGGAGGGGGTCCCGTACCAAGAGACCCAGTACTTC. It encodes CASSQDLAEGVPYQETQYF.

This chain uses TRBV2 with TRBJ1-2, with unresolved D. Trimming cost V 6 bases and J 7 bases, with 15 bases left between them. CDR1 is SNHLY, CDR2 FYNNEI, per germline. CDR3 length: 13 residues. The CDR3 sequence is CASRDGSLLGYTF. DNA of the CDR3: TGTGCCAGCAGGGATGGGTCCCTGCTTGGCTACACCTTC.

This clone was found a few times. This chain links TRBV7-3 with TRBJ2-7, with no clear D. The germline V and J ends were trimmed by 5 bases and 6 bases, with 20 bases remaining between them. The CDR3 runs to 15 residues. CDR1 SGHTA and CDR2 FQGTGA come from the germline V gene. The CDR3 is CASSQDQTSWGEQYF. The CDR3 bases are TGTGCCAGCAGCCAGGATCAGACCTCTTGGGGCGAGCAGTACTTC.

The chain recombines TRBV7-9 with TRBJ2-2, with unresolved D. Germline V gene sequence: CDR1 SEHNR, CDR2 FQNEAQ (reference sequence). This CDR3 comprises 13 residues. V was clipped by 2 bases and J by 13 bases, with 14 bases between them. CDR3 amino acids: CASSLSDLRPLFF. The CDR3 DNA reads TGTGCCAGCAGCTTATCGGACCTTAGGCCGCTGTTTTTT.

J is TRBJ1-5 and V is TRBV6-5; possibly TRBD1 for D (5 bases). There are 14 residues in the CDR3. V lost 10 bases to trimming and J lost 8 bases, with 21 bases between them. CDR1 is MNHEY and CDR2 is SVGAGI in the germline V gene. CDR3 DNA sequence: TGTGCCACTAACTCCCAGGGTTTGGTGGAGCCCCAGCATTTT. Its protein product is CATNSQGLVEPQHF.

The V call is TRBV5-6, the J call TRBJ2-7; TRBD2 matches at 9 bases. With 0 bases clipped from V and 3 bases from J, the junction kept 4 bases outside the gene matches. CDR3 size: 15 residues. The germline V gene has CDR1 SGHDT and CDR2 YYEEEE. CDR3 DNA sequence: TGTGCCAGCAGCTTGGGTAGCGGGAGAGTCTACGAGCAGTACGTC. Amino acids: CASSLGSGRVYEQYV.

The J gene is TRBJ2-7, the V gene TRBV5-1, with D tentatively TRBD1 (5 bases). The V gene's germline CDR1 is SGHRS and CDR2 YFSETQ. V dropped 4 bases and J dropped 0 bases, with 8 bases sitting between them. The CDR3 sequence is 13 residues long. CDR3 amino acids: CASSQDISYEQYF. CDR3 nucleotides: TGCGCCAGCAGCCAGGACATCTCCTACGAGCAGTACTTC. Looking up the rest from reference TRBV5-1 and TRBJ2-7 gives the full variable domain: KAGVTQTPRYLIKTRGQQVTLSCSPISGHRSVSWYQQTPGQGLQFLFEYFSETQRNKGNFPGRFSGRQFSNSRSEMNVSTLELGDSALYLCASSQDISYEQYFGPGTRLTVT.

The chain employs TRBV29-1 and TRBJ2-2, with D possibly being TRBD1 or TRBD2 (5 bases each). This CDR3 has 13 residues. V was pared by 4 bases and J by 8 bases, with 14 bases between. Germline CDR1 is SQVTM and CDR2 is ANQGSEA. The CDR3 loop is CSVVGAREGELFF. CDR3 coding DNA: TGCAGCGTTGTTGGGGCTAGGGAGGGGGAGCTGTTTTTT.

This rearrangement joins TRBV5-4 to TRBJ2-6; 8 nucleotides agree with TRBD2. This CDR3 has 18 residues. V trimming: 4 bases; J trimming: 4 bases; junction bases outside the gene matches: 13. The germline V gene has CDR1 SGHNT and CDR2 YYREEE (reference sequence). The CDR3 sequence is CASSAGGDLFVGANVLTF. Here the CDR3 DNA reads TGTGCCAGCAGCGCCGGGGGGGACCTCTTCGTAGGGGCCAACGTCCTGACTTTC. The full variable domain, its missing parts supplied by reference TRBV5-4 and TRBJ2-6, is ETGVTQSPTHLIKTRGQQVTLRCSSQSGHNTVSWYQQALGQGPQFIFQYYREEENGRGNFPPRFSGLQFPNYSSELNVNALELDDSALYLCASSAGGDLFVGANVLTFGAGSRLTVL.

The chain has TRBV15 and TRBJ2-5, with a possible D match to TRBD1 (6 bases). CDR3 size: 15 residues. Germline CDR1 is LNHNV and CDR2 is YYDKDF (reference sequence). The V end was cut by 4 bases, the J end by 0 bases, with 12 bases between. DNA for the CDR3: TGTGCCACCAGCACCGACAGGAGGAACCAAGAGACCCAGTACTTC. Its protein product is CATSTDRRNQETQYF. The full variable domain, with the rest looked up from reference TRBV15 and TRBJ2-5, is DAMVIQNPRYQVTQFGKPVTLSCSQTLNHNVMYWYQQKSSQAPKLLFHYYDKDFNNEADTPDNFQSRRPNTSFCFLDIRSPGLGDTAMYLCATSTDRRNQETQYFGPGTRLLVL.

The rearrangement links TRBV7-9 to TRBJ1-1; no firm D call. Per germline, CDR1 SEHNR and CDR2 FQNEAQ (reference sequence). The CDR3 spans 13 residues. V dropped 1 base and J dropped 0 bases, with 3 bases sitting between them. The CDR3 sequence is CASSLELNTEAFF. The CDR3 nucleotides are TGTGCCAGCAGCTTAGAACTGAACACTGAAGCTTTCTTT.

This clone has a handful of counts. This chain joins TRBV4-2 and TRBJ2-1; 9 positions match TRBD1. The CDR3 is made up of 18 amino acids. J was trimmed by 1 base and V by 5 bases; bases with no gene match: 12. Per the germline V gene, CDR1 is LGHNA and CDR2 is YNFKEQ. The DNA of the CDR3 is TGTGCCAGCAGCTTAGTTTTCGGGACAGGGCGATCCTACAATGAGCAGTTCTTC. Residues: CASSLVFGTGRSYNEQFF.

The chain is built from TRBV19 and TRBJ2-1; 10 positions match TRBD2. Unmatched junction bases numbered 5, after V lost 9 bases and J lost 0 bases. This CDR3 is built from 15 residues. Germline V gives CDR1 LNHDA, CDR2 SQIVND (reference sequence). For the CDR3, the DNA is TGTGCCAGCTCTTCTAGCGGGAGCTCCTACAATGAGCAGTTCTTC. Its protein product is CASSSSGSSYNEQFF.

This clone was picked up one time. The rearrangement joins TRBV6-4 to TRBJ2-3; D is perhaps TRBD1 (6 bases). CDR1 MRHNA and CDR2 SNTAGT come from the germline V gene. Trimming removed 7 bases from V and 0 bases from J, with 14 bases in between. The CDR3 contains 15 residues. CDR3 nucleotides: TGTGCCAGCACTCAGGGGCCCGAGAGCACAGATACGCAGTATTTT. Protein product: CASTQGPESTDTQYF.

This chain joins TRBV29-1 and TRBJ2-5; D ambiguous. This CDR3 has 12 amino acids. Germline V CDR1 and CDR2: SQVTM, ANQGSEA. V lost 7 bases to trimming and J lost 5 bases, with 14 bases between them. In DNA, the CDR3 is TGCAGCGCCCGAGCTTTGGGGGAGACCCAGTACTTC. Translated, it gives CSARALGETQYF.

The gene calls are TRBV6-5 and TRBJ1-5, with 8 bases lining up with TRBD1. The trim removed 2 bases at V and 5 bases at J, leaving 2 bases unmatched. Germline-derived CDR1 and CDR2 are MNHEY and SVGAGI. This CDR3 comprises 14 residues. The CDR3: CASSYRTGHQPQHF. The CDR3 DNA sequence: TGTGCCAGCAGTTACAGGACAGGGCATCAGCCCCAGCATTTT.

This clone was recorded a few times. For the CDR3, the DNA is TGTGCCTGGAGGGAATCGACAGGGGGCACAAGAGGCTACACCTTC. Residues: CAWRESTGGTRGYTF. The chain couples TRBV30 to TRBJ1-2, with 10 positions matching TRBD1. V lost 3 bases, J lost 8 bases, and 12 bases stayed unmatched. The CDR3 totals 15 residues. The germline gives CDR1 GTSNPN, CDR2 SVGIG (reference sequence).

The gene calls are TRBV25-1 and TRBJ1-3; no clear D gene. CDR3 length: 12 residues. In germline, CDR1 is MGHDK, CDR2 SYGVNS. Deletions cut 0 bases from V and 8 bases from J, with 5 bases between. The chain's CDR3 is CASSEYGDTIYF. The CDR3 DNA is TGTGCCAGCAGTGAATACGGGGACACCATATATTTT.

This clone has just a few counts. V and J are TRBV7-6 and TRBJ2-2, with 15 nucleotides matching TRBD2. Germline V gene sequence: CDR1 SGHVS, CDR2 FNYEAQ. This CDR3 contains 20 residues. The junction had 17 bases not matched to a gene; V was cut back by 5 bases and J by 7 bases. As DNA, the CDR3 is TGTGCCAGCAGCCTAGTGGCATTCGGACTAGCGGGAGGGCCCGGCGGGGAGCTGTTTTTT. It is translated as CASSLVAFGLAGGPGGELFF.

This chain uses TRBV11-2 with TRBJ2-2; D is undetermined. The V gene's germline CDR1 is SGHAT and CDR2 FQNNGV. The CDR3 extends over 15 amino acids. Trimming took off 0 bases at V and 4 bases at J, with 9 bases between the two ends. In DNA, the CDR3 is TGTGCCAGCAGCTTAGAGATACAGCGCACCGGGGAGCTGTTTTTT. Its protein is CASSLEIQRTGELFF.

This chain joins TRBV7-9 and TRBJ1-1; D is unclear. Germline V gene lookup returns CDR1 SEHNR and CDR2 FQNEAQ (reference sequence). Trimming shortened V by 8 bases and J by 4 bases, and 14 bases separated the two germline ends. This CDR3 spans 13 amino acids. CDR3 amino acids: CASLRAFGTEAFF. Here the CDR3 DNA reads TGTGCCAGCCTTCGGGCCTTTGGCACTGAAGCTTTCTTT.

This chain connects TRBV9 to TRBJ2-5; maybe TRBD1 (6 bases). There are 14 residues in the CDR3. From germline, CDR1 is SGDLS and CDR2 YYNGEE. This chain's CDR3 is CAAPDRPYQETQYF. For the CDR3, the DNA is TGTGCAGCACCCGACAGGCCGTACCAAGAGACCCAGTACTTC.

By share, this clone ranks as large. This chain uses TRBV7-6 with TRBJ2-7, with D possibly TRBD2 on 5 matching bases. The CDR3 totals 11 residues. V lost 6 bases to trimming and J lost 6 bases, with 9 bases between them. Germline CDR1 is SGHVS and CDR2 is FNYEAQ. In DNA form, the CDR3 reads TGTGCCAGCAGTACGGGAAGCGAGCAGTACTTC. Translation: CASSTGSEQYF. Full variable domain (missing parts from reference TRBV7-6 and TRBJ2-7): GAGVSQSPRYKVTKRGQDVALRCDPISGHVSLYWYRQALGQGPEFLTYFNYEAQQDKSGLPNDRFSAERPEGSISTLTIQRTEQRDSAMYRCASSTGSEQYFGPGTRLTVT.

The chain is built from TRBV6-5 and TRBJ1-2; D may be TRBD1 (5 bases). The ends were cut back, 7 bases at V and 3 bases at J, with 15 bases in the middle. The CDR3 length is 14 residues. CDR1 is MNHEY, CDR2 SVGAGI, per germline. The chain's CDR3 is CASTETGTHYGYTF. The DNA of the CDR3 is TGTGCCAGCACCGAGACCGGGACCCACTATGGCTACACCTTC.

In its sample, this clone was seen a few times. This chain connects TRBV2 to TRBJ1-2, with 7 bases that match TRBD1. Germline CDR1 is SNHLY and CDR2 is FYNNEI. The CDR3 length is 11 residues. With 8 bases clipped from V and 4 bases from J, the junction kept 1 base outside the gene matches. The CDR3 DNA is TGTGCCAGCCAGGGGGTCTATGGCTACACCTTC. Translated, it gives CASQGVYGYTF.

The V gene is TRBV27, the J gene TRBJ1-1; D perhaps matches TRBD1 (5 bases). Trimming pared 3 bases from V and 3 bases from J, leaving 20 bases between. Germline V CDR1 and CDR2: MNHEY, SMNVEV (reference sequence). The CDR3 length is 17 residues. The CDR3 DNA is TGTGCCAGCAGTTTGCGGGCAGGGACCGGGTTGGACACTGAAGCTTTCTTT. Protein: CASSLRAGTGLDTEAFF.

This clone was picked up one time. The gene calls are TRBV6-4 and TRBJ2-3, with D tentatively TRBD1 or TRBD2 (5 bases each). The CDR3 has 16 residues. With 2 bases removed from V and 1 base from J, the gap between germline ends came to 13 bases. Germline-derived CDR1 and CDR2 are MRHNA and SNTAGT. The CDR3 nucleotides are TGTGCCAGCAGTGACCTCCCGGGGCAAGGCACAGATACGCAGTATTTT. Amino acids: CASSDLPGQGTDTQYF.